The 6 T cell receptor beta chains given below trace back to one sample, sequenced in a study of blood T cells in healthy people across ages. Then a second PCR, running roughly 7 to 11 cycles, was carried out with a sample-barcoded 5' primer and a J-beta primer mix. Using its own MiXCR run on the 5' RACE reads, TCRdb lists one record per CDR3 protein. The sample consists of approximately 1.5 million distinct CDR3 sequences, roughly 30% of them appearing once. The specimen was blood. All receptors derive from a woman aged 30 to 39 in good health.

About this clonotype itself: A junction boundary mismatches the germline segment, possibly from a read error. The chain couples TRBV27 to TRBJ2-1; D unresolved. Germline values: CDR1 MNHEY, CDR2 SMNVEV (reference sequence). This CDR3 region has 16 residues. The CDR3 nucleotides are TGTGCCAGCAGTGCTCAGAAAGGATTGTCCTTCAATGAGCAGTTCTTC. This codes for CASSAQKGLSFNEQFF.

In this sample, this clonotype turned up a few times. The chain is built from TRBV12-3 or TRBV12-4 and TRBJ2-3; the match to TRBD1 covers 10 bases. J gave up 8 bases and V 5 bases, and 7 bases lay outside the gene matches. The CDR3 spans 14 residues. Written as DNA, the CDR3 is TGTGCCAGCAGTCGGACAGGGGGTCAGACTACGCAGTATTTT. Translated: CASSRTGGQTTQYF.

The J gene is TRBJ2-7, the V gene TRBV6-5; TRBD2 aligns across 7 bases. V dropped 6 bases and J dropped 0; count of bases not matched to a gene: 8. This CDR3 has 15 residues. The germline gives CDR1 MNHEY, CDR2 SVGAGI. CDR3 loop: CASRQAGASSYEQYF. The CDR3 DNA is TGTGCCAGCAGGCAGGCGGGAGCCTCCTCCTACGAGCAGTACTTC.

V usage is TRBV9 and J usage is TRBJ2-1, with 11 bases identical to TRBD2. Germline CDR1 is SGDLS and CDR2 is YYNGEE. Losses at the gene ends were 0 bases for V and 7 bases for J; bases not matched to a gene: 6. This CDR3 spans 16 amino acids. This CDR3 is CASSVVGSGRGNEQFF. In DNA, the CDR3 is TGTGCCAGCAGCGTAGTGGGTAGCGGGAGGGGTAATGAGCAGTTCTTC.

The V gene is TRBV6-5, the J gene TRBJ1-2; D possibly corresponds to TRBD1 (6 bases). Germline V gives CDR1 MNHEY, CDR2 SVGAGI. V dropped 0 bases and J dropped 11 bases, with 13 bases sitting between them. CDR3 length equals 13 residues. The CDR3 is CASSYSSGGFYTF. The CDR3 nucleotides read TGTGCCAGCAGTTACTCGAGTGGGGGCTTTTACACCTTC.

The sample holds one count of this clonotype. The chain employs TRBV20-1 and TRBJ1-6; D remains ambiguous. Germline V gene sequence: CDR1 DFQATT, CDR2 SNEGSKA (reference sequence). The ends were cut back, 3 bases at V and 10 bases at J, with 13 bases in the middle. The CDR3 sequence is 13 residues long. CDR3 amino acids: CSASSRRRSPLHF. The DNA of the CDR3 is TGCAGTGCTAGTTCCCGGAGGAGGTCACCCCTCCACTTT.